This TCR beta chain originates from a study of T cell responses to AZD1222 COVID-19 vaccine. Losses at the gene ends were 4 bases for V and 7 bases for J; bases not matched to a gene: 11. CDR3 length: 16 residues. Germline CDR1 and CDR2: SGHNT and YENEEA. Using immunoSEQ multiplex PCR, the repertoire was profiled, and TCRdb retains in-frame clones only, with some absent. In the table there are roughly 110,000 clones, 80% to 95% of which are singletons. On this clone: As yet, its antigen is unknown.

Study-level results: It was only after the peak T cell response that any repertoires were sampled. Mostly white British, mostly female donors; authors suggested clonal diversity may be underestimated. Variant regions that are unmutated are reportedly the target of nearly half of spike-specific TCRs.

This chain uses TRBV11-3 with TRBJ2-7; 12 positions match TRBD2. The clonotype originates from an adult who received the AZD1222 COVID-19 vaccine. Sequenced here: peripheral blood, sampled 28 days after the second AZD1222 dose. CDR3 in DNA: TGTGCCAGCAGCTGGACTAGCGGGAACCTCCCGGGGGAGCAGTACTTC. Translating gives CASSWTSGNLPGEQYF.